Listed below are T cell receptor beta chains from one sample, sequenced in a study of beta chain features in type 1 diabetes. TCRdb's copy holds only in-frame clones and misses some; the assay was immunoSEQ multiplex PCR. The repertoire has roughly 150,000 clones, roughly 60% of them found once; the top ten carry 0.08% to 0.1%. The specimen sequenced was naive CD4+ T cells from blood. The receptors were sampled from a man aged 25 to 40 with type 1 diabetes. CDR3s leave out the opening cysteine and the closing phenylalanine or tryptophan. Some rows have no size entry. The others give once, few or many, or a class for an expanded clone.

TRBV4-1	once	TRBJ1-5	ASSPARDSMNQPQH
TRBV29-1	few	TRBJ2-5	SVEEARGETQY
TRBV6-5	.	TRBJ1-1	ASSYLGNTEAF
TRBV28	.	TRBJ2-7	ASSWGPYPEQY
TRBV5-1	.	TRBJ2-1	ASSPTVGLSSYNEQF
TRBV29-1	.	TRBJ2-3	SVEEASDTQY
TRBV18	.	TRBJ2-7	ASSPLGVTYEQY
TRBV25-1	.	TRBJ2-1	ASSARETLRNEQF
TRBV14	.	TRBJ2-5	ASSPTDQETQY
TRBV30	.	TRBJ2-7	AWSGDRGLGEQY
TRBV29-1	.	TRBJ2-7	SVEGRVGPEQY
TRBV15	few	TRBJ2-5	ATSRDFPTSGGETQY
TRBV7-9	.	TRBJ2-7	ASSKITGSSYEQY
TRBV4-3	once	TRBJ2-3	ASSLSDGRADTQY
TRBV7-2	.	TRBJ1-5	ASSLGTSQPQH
TRBV28	.	TRBJ2-2	ASRPGQRTGELF
TRBV5-1	.	TRBJ2-3	ASSLELAGPDTQY
TRBV28	.	TRBJ2-7	ASSPRAYKGHEQY
TRBV10-3	few	TRBJ2-3	AIRSDRAPDTQY
TRBV28	.	TRBJ2-7	ASTAGRYWGYEQY
TRBV18	.	TRBJ2-1	ASSPFEEQF
TRBV11-2	.	TRBJ2-5	ASSWNRVLKETQY
TRBV4-3	.	TRBJ2-7	ASSQDPGREQY
TRBV11-2	.	TRBJ2-6	ASSPLGVLT
TRBV9	.	TRBJ2-1	ASSVVSGAYNEQF
TRBV19	.	TRBJ2-5	ASSRDRQETQY
TRBV28	.	TRBJ2-4	ASSLVPLGTKNIQY
TRBV7-2	.	TRBJ2-3	ASSLPDRVTPDTQY
TRBV30	few	TRBJ2-1	AWSTGVYEQF
TRBV7-9	.	TRBJ1-2	ASTDGAGYGYT
TRBV28	.	TRBJ2-5	ASSSSGVTQETQY
TRBV29-1	.	TRBJ2-3	SVDFGDTQY
TRBV7-2	.	TRBJ1-1	ASSTDRAGTEAF
TRBV30	.	TRBJ1-2	AWSELWTEIYGYT
TRBV7-2	once	TRBJ2-6	ASSPSSGANVLT
TRBV19	.	TRBJ2-3	ASSSNDRLADTQY
TRBV7-9	.	TRBJ1-2	ASSSITSGEGYT
TRBV30	.	TRBJ2-2	AWSVLGGWPGELF
TRBV5-1	.	TRBJ2-6	ASSLVPGPLEANVLT
TRBV7-2	few	TRBJ2-5	ASSLSDLQETQY
TRBV7-9	.	TRBJ2-4	ASSLNAGNKNIQY
TRBV30	.	TRBJ2-4	AWSVRQGHPKNIQY
TRBV29-1	few	TRBJ2-1	SVVDRNNEQF
TRBV2	few	TRBJ2-7	ASSRDRGSSEQY
TRBV30	.	TRBJ2-6	AGGVGANVLT
TRBV30	few	TRBJ2-7	AWSDRGFYEQY
TRBV11-2	few	TRBJ2-7	ASSFGTYYEQY
TRBV29-1	few	TRBJ2-1	SLGGGYNEQF
TRBV30	few	TRBJ2-3	AWTSGATQY
TRBV29-1	.	TRBJ2-7	SVGLQGYEQY
TRBV9	.	TRBJ1-5	ASSFGQGSNQPQH